This is a list of T cell receptor beta chains from one sample in a study of T-cell reconstitution after alpha-beta-depleted transplantation in children. Each CDR3 protein gets one entry after TCRdb re-called the PCR reads with MiXCR. The table has some 390,000 distinct CDR3 sequences, approximately 20% seen once; the top ten hold 3% to 4%. The sequencing here drew on PBMCs from the stem cell graft donor, taken from the stem cell graft. The receptors shown here come from a human donor who donated a stem cell graft to a child with acute myeloid leukemia. The CDR3 runs from the conserved cysteine through the conserved F or W. Fields, in order: clone size, J gene, D gene, V gene, CDR3 DNA, CDR3 protein. A D gene is named only where the DNA matches it firmly. For some rows the clone size is stated as once, few or many, or as a class when expanded; others skip it.

clone size: few; J gene: TRBJ2-1; D gene: .; V gene: TRBV5-1; CDR3 DNA: TGCGCCAGCAGCCCGGAGACGAGCTTTAGGCGCTCCTCCTACAATGAGCAGTTCTTC; CDR3 protein: CASSPETSFRRSSYNEQFF
clone size: few; J gene: TRBJ2-1; D gene: TRBD2; V gene: TRBV7-3; CDR3 DNA: TGTGCCAGCAGCTTAACGAGGAGCAGAGCCCAAGGGAGGGCCTACAATGAGCAGTTCTTC; CDR3 protein: CASSLTRSRAQGRAYNEQFF
clone size: .; J gene: TRBJ2-5; D gene: TRBD1; V gene: TRBV19; CDR3 DNA: TGTGCCAGTAGTACAACAGGGGTGAAGACCCAGTACTTC; CDR3 protein: CASSTTGVKTQYF
clone size: .; J gene: TRBJ1-6; D gene: .; V gene: TRBV18; CDR3 DNA: TGTGCCAGCTCGCAGCGTGGTTTAGAGTCCCTCCACTTT; CDR3 protein: CASSQRGLESLHF
clone size: .; J gene: TRBJ2-7; D gene: .; V gene: TRBV7-3; CDR3 DNA: TGTGCCAGCAGCTCAGACTCGTTTGCGGCCTACGAGCAGTACTTC; CDR3 protein: CASSSDSFAAYEQYF
clone size: medium-sized; J gene: TRBJ2-1; D gene: TRBD2; V gene: TRBV20-1; CDR3 DNA: TGCAGTGCTAGGGGACTAGCGGGCAATGAGCAGTTCTTC; CDR3 protein: CSARGLAGNEQFF
clone size: few; J gene: TRBJ2-7; D gene: TRBD1; V gene: TRBV5-6; CDR3 DNA: TGTGCCAGCAGCCCCGTACAGGGGATCTTCGACGAGCAGTACTTC; CDR3 protein: CASSPVQGIFDEQYF
clone size: .; J gene: TRBJ2-1; D gene: TRBD2; V gene: TRBV28; CDR3 DNA: TGTGCCAGCAGTTCCATACAGAGCGGGAGTGGTTATGAGCAGTTCTTC; CDR3 protein: CASSSIQSGSGYEQFF
clone size: few; J gene: TRBJ2-1; D gene: TRBD2; V gene: TRBV7-7; CDR3 DNA: TGTGCTAGCAGCCCCTCGTACGGCGGGAGGAGAAGAAATGAGCAGTTCTTC; CDR3 protein: CASSPSYGGRRRNEQFF
clone size: .; J gene: TRBJ2-1; D gene: TRBD2; V gene: TRBV25-1; CDR3 DNA: TGTGCCAGCAGTAGGGTCTCTGAAGGCGGGAGGATTTACAATGAGCAGTTCTTC; CDR3 protein: CASSRVSEGGRIYNEQFF
clone size: many; J gene: TRBJ1-5; D gene: .; V gene: TRBV10-3; CDR3 DNA: TGTGCCATCAGTCTCCAGGGAGAGCAGCCCCAGCATTTT; CDR3 protein: CAISLQGEQPQHF
clone size: .; J gene: TRBJ2-4; D gene: .; V gene: TRBV28; CDR3 DNA: TGTGCCAGCAGCGTCGGGACACCGAAAAACATTCAGTACTTC; CDR3 protein: CASSVGTPKNIQYF
clone size: .; J gene: TRBJ1-6; D gene: .; V gene: TRBV7-2; CDR3 DNA: TGTGCCAGCAGCTTAGGGCCGGGGCGTGCGATGAGTTCACCCCTCCACTTT; CDR3 protein: CASSLGPGRAMSSPLHF
clone size: .; J gene: TRBJ2-7; D gene: TRBD2; V gene: TRBV2; CDR3 DNA: TGTGCCAGCAGATCCGGGACTAGCGGGGGACCTTACGAGCAGTACTTC; CDR3 protein: CASRSGTSGGPYEQYF
clone size: .; J gene: TRBJ2-7; D gene: TRBD2; V gene: TRBV9; CDR3 DNA: TGTGCCAGCAGCGGGGGAGGGGCCCGCTCCTACGAGCAGTACTTC; CDR3 protein: CASSGGGARSYEQYF
clone size: .; J gene: TRBJ2-7; D gene: TRBD1; V gene: TRBV29-1; CDR3 DNA: TGCAGCGCTGCAACCCACAGGGGGTCGGGGACCTACGAGCAGTACTTC; CDR3 protein: CSAATHRGSGTYEQYF
clone size: .; J gene: TRBJ2-3; D gene: .; V gene: TRBV24-1; CDR3 DNA: TGTGCCACCAGTGATTCCTTCTGGCGGGATCGAGGTACAGATACGCAGTATTTT; CDR3 protein: CATSDSFWRDRGTDTQYF
clone size: many; J gene: TRBJ2-3; D gene: TRBD2; V gene: TRBV20-1; CDR3 DNA: TGCAGTGCTACCCGGACTAGCGGGAGAATAGATACGCAGTATTTT; CDR3 protein: CSATRTSGRIDTQYF
clone size: .; J gene: TRBJ2-5; D gene: TRBD2; V gene: TRBV12-3/TRBV12-4; CDR3 DNA: TGTGCCAGCAGTACTAGCGCTTGGGAGACCCAGTACTTC; CDR3 protein: CASSTSAWETQYF
clone size: few; J gene: TRBJ1-1; D gene: .; V gene: TRBV7-2; CDR3 DNA: TGTGCCAGCAGCTTAAAATCCGGGGCCGAAGCTTTCTTT; CDR3 protein: CASSLKSGAEAFF
clone size: .; J gene: TRBJ2-7; D gene: TRBD2; V gene: TRBV20-1; CDR3 DNA: TGCAGTGCTACCGGGGCTAGCGGGAAAAGAGCGCTAAACTACGAGCAGTACTTC; CDR3 protein: CSATGASGKRALNYEQYF
clone size: many; J gene: TRBJ1-3; D gene: .; V gene: TRBV20-1; CDR3 DNA: TGCAGTGCTAGAGAGCAGGGTACGGGAAACACCATATATTTT; CDR3 protein: CSAREQGTGNTIYF
clone size: .; J gene: TRBJ2-1; D gene: .; V gene: TRBV6-1; CDR3 DNA: TGTGCCAGCAAGGAGCAGGCGGGGAATGAGCAGTTCTTC; CDR3 protein: CASKEQAGNEQFF
clone size: .; J gene: TRBJ2-7; D gene: .; V gene: TRBV7-2; CDR3 DNA: TGTGCCAGCAGCTTAGTGCCGGGGTACGAGCAGTACTTC; CDR3 protein: CASSLVPGYEQYF
clone size: few; J gene: TRBJ2-3; D gene: TRBD2; V gene: TRBV5-1; CDR3 DNA: TGCGCCAGCAGCTTATATGGACTAGCGGGAGGGACAGATACGCAGTATTTT; CDR3 protein: CASSLYGLAGGTDTQYF
clone size: few; J gene: TRBJ2-7; D gene: TRBD2; V gene: TRBV24-1; CDR3 DNA: TGTGCCACCGCCGGGACTAGCGCCCAGCAGTACTTC; CDR3 protein: CATAGTSAQQYF
clone size: once; J gene: TRBJ2-1; D gene: TRBD2; V gene: TRBV5-1; CDR3 DNA: TGCGCCAGCCATACGATCAGGACTAGCGGGAGTTTGATGAATGAGCAGTTCTTC; CDR3 protein: CASHTIRTSGSLMNEQFF
clone size: .; J gene: TRBJ2-7; D gene: TRBD1; V gene: TRBV28; CDR3 DNA: TGTGCCAGCAGTCAGCCCCCGGGACAGGTCGGCTACGAGCAGTACTTC; CDR3 protein: CASSQPPGQVGYEQYF
clone size: .; J gene: TRBJ2-7; D gene: TRBD2; V gene: TRBV12-3/TRBV12-4; CDR3 DNA: TGTGCCAGCAGCGCGGGGGGACTAAGGGGCTTC; CDR3 protein: CASSAGGLRGF
clone size: few; J gene: TRBJ2-3; D gene: .; V gene: TRBV7-2; CDR3 DNA: TGTGCCAGCAGCCCAACCGGGGACTCCCTTCATTTT; CDR3 protein: CASSPTGDSLHF
clone size: many; J gene: TRBJ2-3; D gene: TRBD2; V gene: TRBV28; CDR3 DNA: TGTGCCAGCAGTTTAGGGTTAGCGGGGACCACAGATACGCAGTATTTT; CDR3 protein: CASSLGLAGTTDTQYF
clone size: many; J gene: TRBJ2-7; D gene: .; V gene: TRBV12-3/TRBV12-4; CDR3 DNA: TGTGCCAGCAGTGGACCGGGATCAAAACCCTACGAGCAGTACTTC; CDR3 protein: CASSGPGSKPYEQYF
clone size: .; J gene: TRBJ2-1; D gene: TRBD2; V gene: TRBV4-2; CDR3 DNA: TGTGCCAGCAGCCTCAGTAGCGGGAGCCACTATGAGCAGTTCTTC; CDR3 protein: CASSLSSGSHYEQFF
clone size: few; J gene: TRBJ2-3; D gene: .; V gene: TRBV20-1; CDR3 DNA: TGCAGTGCCCGAGGACTAACAGTTTTCACAGATACGCAGTATTTT; CDR3 protein: CSARGLTVFTDTQYF
clone size: few; J gene: TRBJ1-4; D gene: .; V gene: TRBV20-1; CDR3 DNA: TGCAGTGCTAGCCCAACGGCGATTGAAAAACTGTTTTTT; CDR3 protein: CSASPTAIEKLFF
clone size: few; J gene: TRBJ2-7; D gene: .; V gene: TRBV12-3/TRBV12-4; CDR3 DNA: TGTGCCAGCAGCCCCTCCACGGGACCCTACGAGCAGTACTTC; CDR3 protein: CASSPSTGPYEQYF
clone size: many; J gene: TRBJ2-3; D gene: .; V gene: TRBV7-2; CDR3 DNA: TGTGCCAGCAGCCAAGCGCCAGATACGCAGTATTTT; CDR3 protein: CASSQAPDTQYF
clone size: .; J gene: TRBJ1-2; D gene: .; V gene: TRBV28; CDR3 DNA: TGTGCCAGCAGTCGCACTTACCACTATGGCTACACCTTC; CDR3 protein: CASSRTYHYGYTF
clone size: .; J gene: TRBJ1-5; D gene: .; V gene: TRBV12-3/TRBV12-4; CDR3 DNA: TGTGCCAGCAGTCACGGACAGTCTAGCAATCAGCCCCAGCATTTT; CDR3 protein: CASSHGQSSNQPQHF
clone size: .; J gene: TRBJ2-7; D gene: TRBD2; V gene: TRBV12-3/TRBV12-4; CDR3 DNA: TGTGCCAGCAGCCAACTGGCTAGCGGGAGTTACGAGCAGTACTTC; CDR3 protein: CASSQLASGSYEQYF
clone size: .; J gene: TRBJ2-7; D gene: TRBD1; V gene: TRBV5-1; CDR3 DNA: TGCGCCAGCAGCTGGACCACAGGGGAGTCCTACGAGCAGTACTTC; CDR3 protein: CASSWTTGESYEQYF
clone size: many; J gene: TRBJ1-6; D gene: .; V gene: TRBV7-9; CDR3 DNA: TGTGCCAGCAGCTTACTGTCGGACCAAAATTCACCCCTCCACTTT; CDR3 protein: CASSLLSDQNSPLHF
clone size: .; J gene: TRBJ2-3; D gene: .; V gene: TRBV2; CDR3 DNA: TGTGCCAGCAGGGACTGGGGAGGCGCGAGAGATACGCAGTATTTT; CDR3 protein: CASRDWGGARDTQYF
clone size: few; J gene: TRBJ1-1; D gene: TRBD1; V gene: TRBV7-2; CDR3 DNA: TGTGCCAGCGGGACGATCGGGACAGGGACCAACACTGAAGCTTTCTTT; CDR3 protein: CASGTIGTGTNTEAFF
clone size: .; J gene: TRBJ2-3; D gene: .; V gene: TRBV12-3/TRBV12-4; CDR3 DNA: TGTGCCAGCAGCCCCGGGACACGCGGGCCCACAGATACGCAGTATTTT; CDR3 protein: CASSPGTRGPTDTQYF
clone size: few; J gene: TRBJ2-7; D gene: .; V gene: TRBV7-2; CDR3 DNA: TGTGCCAGCGGGAACGACCGGTCCTACGAGCAGTACTTC; CDR3 protein: CASGNDRSYEQYF
clone size: .; J gene: TRBJ2-5; D gene: .; V gene: TRBV10-3; CDR3 DNA: TGTGCCATCAGTGAGGTCTCTGAGACCCAGTACTTC; CDR3 protein: CAISEVSETQYF
clone size: .; J gene: TRBJ2-3; D gene: TRBD1; V gene: TRBV24-1; CDR3 DNA: TGTGCCACCAGTGATCCGGGACAGGGGACGAGCACAGATACGCAGTATTTT; CDR3 protein: CATSDPGQGTSTDTQYF
clone size: .; J gene: TRBJ2-1; D gene: TRBD1; V gene: TRBV4-2; CDR3 DNA: TGTGCCAGCAGCCAAGTCCTCACCGACAGGGGTAGCTCCTACAATGAGCAGTTCTTC; CDR3 protein: CASSQVLTDRGSSYNEQFF
clone size: few; J gene: TRBJ2-5; D gene: .; V gene: TRBV4-3; CDR3 DNA: TGCGCCAGCAGCCAAGATTTTGCGCGGCCCCAAGAGACCCAGTACTTC; CDR3 protein: CASSQDFARPQETQYF
clone size: .; J gene: TRBJ2-1; D gene: .; V gene: TRBV5-1; CDR3 DNA: TGCGCCAGCAGCTTGAATTGGCGCGCAAAGAACAATGAGCAGTTCTTC; CDR3 protein: CASSLNWRAKNNEQFF
clone size: .; J gene: TRBJ1-1; D gene: TRBD1; V gene: TRBV29-1; CDR3 DNA: TGCAGCGTGGTAAGACAGGGACTGAACACTGAAGCTTTCTTT; CDR3 protein: CSVVRQGLNTEAFF
clone size: .; J gene: TRBJ1-1; D gene: .; V gene: TRBV10-3; CDR3 DNA: TGTGCCATCAGTGAGTCGGACTGGGGCACTGAAGCTTTCTTT; CDR3 protein: CAISESDWGTEAFF
clone size: many; J gene: TRBJ2-7; D gene: .; V gene: TRBV20-1; CDR3 DNA: TGCAGTGCTAATCCCTCGGCGGTTAGCTCCTACGAGCAGTACTTC; CDR3 protein: CSANPSAVSSYEQYF
clone size: many; J gene: TRBJ2-4; D gene: .; V gene: TRBV29-1; CDR3 DNA: TGCAGCTTCGGCAGCTCGGGCATTCAGTACTTC; CDR3 protein: CSFGSSGIQYF
clone size: many; J gene: TRBJ1-4; D gene: .; V gene: TRBV12-3/TRBV12-4; CDR3 DNA: TGTGCCAGCAGCTTACGTCGGAGTGAAAAACTGTTTTTT; CDR3 protein: CASSLRRSEKLFF
clone size: .; J gene: TRBJ1-1; D gene: .; V gene: TRBV12-3/TRBV12-4; CDR3 DNA: TGTGCCAGCAGTTTACTGGCAGGAGACACTGAAGCTTTCTTT; CDR3 protein: CASSLLAGDTEAFF